Detailed here is one T cell receptor (beta chain). This CDR3 has 18 residues. Germline loops: CDR1 SGDLS, CDR2 YYNGEE. Per sample, reverse transcription was split into eight reactions. TCRdb re-called the 5' RACE reads, yielding one record per CDR3 amino acid sequence without DNA. The sample's table shows just over 300,000 distinct CDR3 sequences. The sample belongs to a study of monozygotic twins with inflammatory bowel disease. The receptor comes from a human donor with ulcerative colitis or Crohn's disease, or a healthy co-twin of an affected twin (not recorded which). V usage is TRBV9 and J usage is TRBJ2-1; TCRdb gives TRBD2 as the D gene, but with no DNA this cannot be confirmed. The sequencing input was blood. The chain's CDR3 is CASSVAASGLAAYNEQFF. Together with reference TRBV9 and TRBJ2-1, the CDR3 gives the full variable domain: DSGVTQTPKHLITATGQRVTLRCSPRSGDLSVYWYQQSLDQGLQFLIQYYNGEERAKGNILERFSAQQFPDLHSELNLSSLELGDSALYFCASSVAASGLAAYNEQFFGPGTRLTVL.